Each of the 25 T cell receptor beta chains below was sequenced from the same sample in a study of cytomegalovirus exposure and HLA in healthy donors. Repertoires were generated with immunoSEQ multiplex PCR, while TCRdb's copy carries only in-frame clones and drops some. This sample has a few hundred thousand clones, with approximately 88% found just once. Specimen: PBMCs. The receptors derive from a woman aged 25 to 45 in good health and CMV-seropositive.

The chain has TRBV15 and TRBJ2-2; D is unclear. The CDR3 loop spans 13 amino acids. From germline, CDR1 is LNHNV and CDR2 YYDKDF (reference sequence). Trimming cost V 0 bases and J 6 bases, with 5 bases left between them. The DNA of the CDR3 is TGTGCCACCAGCAGAGATCTAGCCGGGGAGCTGTTTTTT. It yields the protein CATSRDLAGELFF.

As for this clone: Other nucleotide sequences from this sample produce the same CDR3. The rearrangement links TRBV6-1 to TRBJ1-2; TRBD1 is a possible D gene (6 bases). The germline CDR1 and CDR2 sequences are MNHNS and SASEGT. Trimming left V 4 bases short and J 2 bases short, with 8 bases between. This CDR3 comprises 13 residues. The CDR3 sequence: CASSARGNYGYTF. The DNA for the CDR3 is TGTGCCAGCAGTGCAAGGGGGAACTATGGCTACACCTTC.

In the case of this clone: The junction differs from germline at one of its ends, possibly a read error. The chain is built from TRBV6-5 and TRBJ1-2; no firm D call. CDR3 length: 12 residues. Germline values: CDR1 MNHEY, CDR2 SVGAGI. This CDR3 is CASSYSSVHLHF. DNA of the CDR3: TGTGCCAGCAGTTACTCCTCCGTCCACCTACACTTC.

In DNA form, the CDR3 reads TGTGCCAGTAGCGCCGGGTCTAGCGAGTCCTACGAGCAGTACTTC. It specifies CASSAGSSESYEQYF. This chain links TRBV19 with TRBJ2-7, with D possibly being TRBD2 (6 bases). This CDR3 region has 15 residues. The ends were cut back, 6 bases at V and 1 base at J, with 16 bases in the middle. Germline V gene sequence: CDR1 LNHDA, CDR2 SQIVND (reference sequence).

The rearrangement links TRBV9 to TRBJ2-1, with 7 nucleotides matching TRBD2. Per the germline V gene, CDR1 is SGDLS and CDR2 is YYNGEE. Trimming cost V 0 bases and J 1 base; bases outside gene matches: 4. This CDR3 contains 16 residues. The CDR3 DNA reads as TGTGCCAGCAGCGTAGGCGGGGGACTTTCCTACAATGAGCAGTTCTTC. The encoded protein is CASSVGGGLSYNEQFF. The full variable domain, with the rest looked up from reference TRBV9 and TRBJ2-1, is DSGVTQTPKHLITATGQRVTLRCSPRSGDLSVYWYQQSLDQGLQFLIQYYNGEERAKGNILERFSAQQFPDLHSELNLSSLELGDSALYFCASSVGGGLSYNEQFFGPGTRLTVL.

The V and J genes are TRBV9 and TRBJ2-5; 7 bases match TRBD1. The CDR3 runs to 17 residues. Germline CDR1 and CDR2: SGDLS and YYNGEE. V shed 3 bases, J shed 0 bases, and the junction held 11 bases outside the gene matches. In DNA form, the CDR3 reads TGTGCCAGCAGCGGCGAAGATCGGGACAGCTACCAAGAGACCCAGTACTTC. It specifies CASSGEDRDSYQETQYF.

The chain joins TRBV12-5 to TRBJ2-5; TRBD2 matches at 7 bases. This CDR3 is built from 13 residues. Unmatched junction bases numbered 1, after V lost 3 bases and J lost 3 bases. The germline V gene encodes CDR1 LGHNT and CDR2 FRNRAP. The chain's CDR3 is CASGFAGEETQYF. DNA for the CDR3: TGTGCTAGTGGTTTTGCGGGAGAAGAGACCCAGTACTTC.

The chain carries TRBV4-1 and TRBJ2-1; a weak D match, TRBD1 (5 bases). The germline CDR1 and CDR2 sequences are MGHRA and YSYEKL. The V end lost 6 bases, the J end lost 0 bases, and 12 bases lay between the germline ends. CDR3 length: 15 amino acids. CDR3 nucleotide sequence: TGCGCCAGCAGTAAGGGGATTACCTCCTACAATGAGCAGTTCTTC. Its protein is CASSKGITSYNEQFF.

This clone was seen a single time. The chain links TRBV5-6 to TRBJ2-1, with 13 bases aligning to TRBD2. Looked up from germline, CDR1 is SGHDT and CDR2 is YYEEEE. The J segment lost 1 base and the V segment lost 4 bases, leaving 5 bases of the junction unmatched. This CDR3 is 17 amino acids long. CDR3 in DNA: TGTGCCAGCAGCCCCGGGACTAGCGGGATTTCCTACAATGAGCAGTTCTTC. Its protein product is CASSPGTSGISYNEQFF.

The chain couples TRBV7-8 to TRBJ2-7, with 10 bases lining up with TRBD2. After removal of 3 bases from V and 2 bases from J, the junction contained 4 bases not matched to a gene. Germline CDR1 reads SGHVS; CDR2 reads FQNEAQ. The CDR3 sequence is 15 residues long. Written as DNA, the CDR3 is TGTGCCAGCAGCTTGGGCGGGACTAGCGCCTACGAGCAGTACTTC. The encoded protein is CASSLGGTSAYEQYF.

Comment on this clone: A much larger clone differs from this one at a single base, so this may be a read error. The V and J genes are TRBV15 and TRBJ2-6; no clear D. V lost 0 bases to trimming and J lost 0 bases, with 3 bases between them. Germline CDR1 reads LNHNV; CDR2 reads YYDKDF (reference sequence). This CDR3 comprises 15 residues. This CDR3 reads CATSRDGSGANVLTF. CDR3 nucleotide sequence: TGTGCCACCAGCAGAGATGGCTCTGGGGCCAACGTCCTGACTTTC. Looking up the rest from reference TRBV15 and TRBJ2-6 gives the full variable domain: DAMVIQNPRYQVTQFGKPVTLSCSQTLNHNVMYWYQQKSSQAPKLLFHYYDKDFNNEADTPDNFQSRRPNTSFCFLDIRSPGLGDTAMYLCATSRDGSGANVLTFGAGSRLTVL.

CDR3 in DNA: TGTGCCAGCAGGGGCTGGACAGGGGGCAATACTGAAGCTTTCTTT. Its protein product is CASRGWTGGNTEAFF. V and J are TRBV27 and TRBJ1-1; 11 bases match TRBD1. Germline V gene lookup returns CDR1 MNHEY and CDR2 SMNVEV (reference sequence). V lost 6 bases, J lost 5 bases, and 8 bases stayed unmatched. This CDR3 is built from 15 residues.

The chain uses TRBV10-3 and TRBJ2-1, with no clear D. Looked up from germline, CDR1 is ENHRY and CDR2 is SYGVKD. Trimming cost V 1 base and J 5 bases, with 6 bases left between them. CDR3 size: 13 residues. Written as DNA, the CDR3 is TGTGCCATCAGTGAGTACGAGAACAATGAGCAGTTCTTC. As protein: CAISEYENNEQFF.

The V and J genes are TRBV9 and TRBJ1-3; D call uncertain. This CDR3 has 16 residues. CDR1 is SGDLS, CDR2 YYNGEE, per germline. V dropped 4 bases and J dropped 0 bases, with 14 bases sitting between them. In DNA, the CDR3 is TGTGCCAGCAGCTCCTCGGACGGGAACTCTGGAAACACCATATATTTT. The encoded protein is CASSSSDGNSGNTIYF.

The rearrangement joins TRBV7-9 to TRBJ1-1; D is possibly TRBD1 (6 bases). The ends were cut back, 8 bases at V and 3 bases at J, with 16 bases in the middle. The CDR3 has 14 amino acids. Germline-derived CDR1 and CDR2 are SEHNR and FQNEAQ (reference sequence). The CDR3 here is CASGEGVWDTEAFF. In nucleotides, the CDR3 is TGTGCCAGCGGTGAGGGGGTATGGGACACTGAAGCTTTCTTT. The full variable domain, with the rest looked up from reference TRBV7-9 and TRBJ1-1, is DTGVSQNPRHKITKRGQNVTFRCDPISEHNRLYWYRQTLGQGPEFLTYFQNEAQLEKSRLLSDRFSAERPKGSFSTLEIQRTEQGDSAMYLCASGEGVWDTEAFFGQGTRLTVV.

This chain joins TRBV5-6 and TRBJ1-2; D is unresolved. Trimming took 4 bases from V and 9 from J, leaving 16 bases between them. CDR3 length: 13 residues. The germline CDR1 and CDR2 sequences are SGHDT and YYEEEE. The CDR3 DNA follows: TGTGCCAGCAGCGGGAGAGGCAGTCCTAGCTACACCTTC. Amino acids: CASSGRGSPSYTF.

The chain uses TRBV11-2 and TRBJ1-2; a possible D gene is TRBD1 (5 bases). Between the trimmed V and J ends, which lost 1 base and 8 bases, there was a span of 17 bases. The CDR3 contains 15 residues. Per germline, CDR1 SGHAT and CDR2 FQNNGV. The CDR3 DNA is TGTGCCAGCAGCTTAGTTAAGGGGCCGGGGAAGGGCTACACCTTC. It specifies CASSLVKGPGKGYTF.

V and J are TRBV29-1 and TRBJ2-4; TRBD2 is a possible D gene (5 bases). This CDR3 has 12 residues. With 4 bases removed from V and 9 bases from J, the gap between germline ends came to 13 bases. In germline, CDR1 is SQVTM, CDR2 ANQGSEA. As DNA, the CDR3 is TGCAGCGTTGTTACTAGGGCCACCATTCAGTACTTC. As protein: CSVVTRATIQYF.

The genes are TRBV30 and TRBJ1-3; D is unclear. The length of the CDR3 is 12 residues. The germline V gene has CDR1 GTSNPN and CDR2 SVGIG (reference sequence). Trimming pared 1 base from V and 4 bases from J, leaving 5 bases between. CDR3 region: CAWSGSGNTIYF. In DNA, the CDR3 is TGTGCCTGGAGTGGATCCGGAAACACCATATATTTT.

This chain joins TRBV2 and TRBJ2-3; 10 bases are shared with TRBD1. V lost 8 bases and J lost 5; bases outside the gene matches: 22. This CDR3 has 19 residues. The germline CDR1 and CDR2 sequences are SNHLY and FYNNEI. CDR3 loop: CASRDRGLTGGSRVDTQYF. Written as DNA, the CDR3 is TGTGCCAGCCGGGACAGGGGACTTACTGGCGGGAGTCGTGTAGATACGCAGTATTTT.

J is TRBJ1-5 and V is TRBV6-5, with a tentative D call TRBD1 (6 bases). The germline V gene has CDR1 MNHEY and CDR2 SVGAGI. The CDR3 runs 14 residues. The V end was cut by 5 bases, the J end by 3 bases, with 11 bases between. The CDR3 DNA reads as TGTGCCAGCAGTCTAGGACAGCACAATCAGCCCCAGCATTTT. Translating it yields CASSLGQHNQPQHF.

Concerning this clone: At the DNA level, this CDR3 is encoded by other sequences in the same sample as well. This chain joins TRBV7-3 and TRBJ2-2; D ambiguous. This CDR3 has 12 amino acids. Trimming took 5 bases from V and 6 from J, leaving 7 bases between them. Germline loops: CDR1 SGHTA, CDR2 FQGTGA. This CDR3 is CASSSLAGELFF. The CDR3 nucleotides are TGTGCCAGCAGCAGCTTGGCCGGGGAGCTGTTTTTT.

CDR3 DNA: TGCAGCGTTGATCCAGGACTCCTTCCTCTACGGTACAATGAGCAGTTCTTC. Its protein product is CSVDPGLLPLRYNEQFF. The J gene is TRBJ2-1, the V gene TRBV29-1; D is perhaps TRBD2 (5 bases). The V and J ends lost 3 bases and 4 bases respectively, with 22 bases between them. The germline gives CDR1 SQVTM, CDR2 ANQGSEA. The CDR3 consists of 17 residues.

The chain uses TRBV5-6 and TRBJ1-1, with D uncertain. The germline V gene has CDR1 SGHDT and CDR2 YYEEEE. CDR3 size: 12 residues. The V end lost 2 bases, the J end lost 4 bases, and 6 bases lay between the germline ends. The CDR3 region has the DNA TGTGCCAGCAGCTTCGTGGGCACTGAAGCTTTCTTT. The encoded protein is CASSFVGTEAFF.

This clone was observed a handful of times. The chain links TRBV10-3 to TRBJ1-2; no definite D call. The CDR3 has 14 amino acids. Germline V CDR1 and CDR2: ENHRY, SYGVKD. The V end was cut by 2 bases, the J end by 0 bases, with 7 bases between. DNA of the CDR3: TGTGCCATCAGTGAGGTCACAGCTAACTATGGCTACACCTTC. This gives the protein CAISEVTANYGYTF.